Presented here are 5 T cell receptor beta chains from one specimen sequenced in a study of shared clonotypes between healthy human individuals. Naive CD8 isolation took CD45RO-negative cells positively selected for CCR7 and excluded terminally differentiated effector memory CD45RA+ cells. The method was immunoSEQ multiplex PCR; TCRdb's version includes in-frame clones alone and lacks a portion of them. Of 700,000 to 950,000 clones listed, approximately 96% are singletons. What was sequenced was naive CD8+ T cells sorted from blood. All receptors come from a man aged 30-40 years in good health.

The gene calls are TRBV7-9 and TRBJ1-2, with 7 bases identical to TRBD1. J was trimmed by 3 bases and V by 1 base; bases with no gene match: 8. In germline, CDR1 is SEHNR, CDR2 FQNEAQ (reference sequence). The CDR3 covers 16 residues. CDR3 DNA sequence: TGTGCCAGCAGCTTAGATGGGTCCCAGGGGGACTATGGCTACACCTTC. Translation gives CASSLDGSQGDYGYTF.

About this clone: The sample has other DNA sequences that encode this CDR3 too. The rearrangement joins TRBV27 to TRBJ2-7; 10 bases are a match to TRBD1. Unmatched junction bases numbered 2, after V lost 2 bases and J lost 4 bases. CDR3 size: 14 residues. The germline gives CDR1 MNHEY, CDR2 SMNVEV (reference sequence). For the CDR3, the DNA is TGTGCCAGCAGTTTAGGGACAGGGGTTTACGAGCAGTACTTC. Translated, it gives CASSLGTGVYEQYF.

The rearrangement links TRBV6-1 to TRBJ2-3; a weak D match, TRBD1 (6 bases). CDR1 is MNHNS, CDR2 SASEGT, per germline. The CDR3 has 17 amino acids. V gave up 0 bases and J gave up 2 bases, with 15 bases separating them. The chain's CDR3 is CASSEAPRGWNTDTQYF. The CDR3, as DNA: TGTGCCAGCAGTGAAGCCCCCAGGGGTTGGAACACAGATACGCAGTATTTT.

The V and J genes are TRBV7-9 and TRBJ2-3, with D tentatively TRBD1 (5 bases). CDR3 size: 15 residues. CDR1 and CDR2 (germline): SEHNR, FQNEAQ (reference sequence). V lost 1 base to trimming and J lost 0 bases, with 8 bases between them. The CDR3 spells CASSLGTPSTDTQYF. The CDR3 nucleotides are TGTGCCAGCAGCTTAGGGACACCAAGCACAGATACGCAGTATTTT.

As to this clone: Other nucleotide sequences from this sample produce the same CDR3. This rearrangement joins TRBV9 to TRBJ2-3; no definite D call. The germline V and J ends were trimmed by 0 bases and 6 bases, with 5 bases remaining between them. The length of the CDR3 is 12 residues. Germline V gene lookup returns CDR1 SGDLS and CDR2 YYNGEE. In DNA form, the CDR3 reads TGTGCCAGCAGCGTAGTTGGGGATACGCAGTATTTT. Encoded protein: CASSVVGDTQYF.